A single sample is the source of the 3 T cell receptor beta chains below, sequenced in a study of human T cells and chemical hapten exposure. As to time point: pre-sensitization, week 0. The treatment here: therapeutic diphenylcyclopropenone sensitization with weekly scalp DPC. TCRdb ran MiXCR on the RACE reads and lists one entry per CDR3 protein. The sample has 380,000 or so distinct CDR3 sequences, roughly 6% seen once. The sequencing here drew on whole blood, taken in connection with sensitization to the hapten diphenylcyclopropenone (DPC). The receptors come from a woman aged 18-29 years with alopecia areata. Some clones in this sample may be carry-over from other donors' samples.

V is TRBV4-1 and J is TRBJ2-7; 8 nucleotides align to TRBD1. V lost 0 bases, J lost 6 bases, and 7 bases stayed unmatched. Per germline, CDR1 MGHRA and CDR2 YSYEKL. There are 15 residues in the CDR3. The CDR3 reads CASSQDWQGATEQYF. CDR3 DNA: TGCGCCAGCAGCCAAGATTGGCAGGGGGCGACCGAGCAGTACTTC.

This clonotype occurred a few times. The CDR3 DNA reads as TGTGCCAGCAGCTCAAGGACTAAGACAGGGAACTATGGCTACACCTTC. Translating gives CASSSRTKTGNYGYTF. The gene calls are TRBV7-2 and TRBJ1-2; 7 nucleotides align to TRBD1. The V segment lost 4 bases and the J segment 2 bases; nucleotides outside the gene matches: 10. Germline lookup yields CDR1 SGHTA and CDR2 FQGNSA. The CDR3 contains 16 residues.

This clonotype was picked up many times. The chain links TRBV7-3 to TRBJ2-6, with D possibly TRBD2 on 6 matching bases. CDR1 is SGHTA and CDR2 is FQGTGA in the germline V gene. The CDR3 totals 17 residues. Trimming removed 4 bases from V and 0 bases from J, with 13 bases in between. The CDR3 protein is CASSYPGLVSGANVLTF. For the CDR3, the DNA is TGTGCCAGCAGCTACCCGGGACTCGTCTCTGGGGCCAACGTCCTGACTTTC.